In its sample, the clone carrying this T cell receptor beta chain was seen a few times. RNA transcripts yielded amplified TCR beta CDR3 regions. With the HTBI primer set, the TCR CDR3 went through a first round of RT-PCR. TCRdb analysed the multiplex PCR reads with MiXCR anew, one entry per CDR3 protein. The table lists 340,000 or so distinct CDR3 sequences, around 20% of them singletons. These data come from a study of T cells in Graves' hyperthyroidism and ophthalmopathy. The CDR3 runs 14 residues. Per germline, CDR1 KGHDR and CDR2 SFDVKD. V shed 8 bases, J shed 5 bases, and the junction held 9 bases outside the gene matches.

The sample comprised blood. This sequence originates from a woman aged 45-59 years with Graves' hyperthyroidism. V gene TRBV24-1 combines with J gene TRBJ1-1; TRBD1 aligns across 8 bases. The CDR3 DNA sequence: TGTGCCACCATGTCCGGGACAGGAGAAACTGAAGCTTTCTTT. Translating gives CATMSGTGETEAFF.